This T cell receptor (beta chain) is from a study of blood T cell repertoires in COVID-19. Produced via immunoSEQ multiplex PCR; TCRdb's table is partial and in-frame only. Here the sample spans about 160,000 clones, 90% to 95% being singletons. This clone showed up just once. Sample: peripheral blood. This TCR derives from a man aged 50-60 years with acute or convalescent COVID-19.

The CDR3 reads CASSPGLAGVYEQYF. In nucleotides, the CDR3 is TGTGCCAGCAGCCCCGGACTAGCGGGAGTTTACGAGCAGTACTTC. V usage is TRBV7-7 and J usage is TRBJ2-7; 13 positions agree with TRBD2. The CDR3 sequence is 15 residues long. V was pared by 5 bases and J by 4 bases, with 5 bases of the junction left unmatched. Germline CDR1 SSHAT, CDR2 FNYEAQ (reference sequence). The whole variable domain, remainder taken from reference TRBV7-7 and TRBJ2-7, is GAGVSQSPRYKVTKRGQDVTLRCDPISSHATLYWYQQALGQGPEFLTYFNYEAQPDKSGLPSDRFSAERPEGSISTLTIQRTEQRDSAMYRCASSPGLAGVYEQYFGPGTRLTVT.